This T cell receptor (beta chain) was sequenced for a study of blood T cell repertoires in COVID-19. For the study at large: Researchers got acute and convalescent COVID-19 samples from the United States, Italy and Spain.

TCRdb's copy holds only in-frame clones and misses some; the assay was immunoSEQ multiplex PCR. The sample holds approximately 80,000 clones; 81% are singletons and the top ten take around 40%. V gave up 3 bases and J gave up 5 bases; unmatched junction bases: 6. There are 18 residues in the CDR3. Per germline, CDR1 LNHDA and CDR2 SQIVND (reference sequence). The sequence was obtained from a man older than 75 with acute or convalescent COVID-19. The sequenced sample consisted of peripheral blood. This chain connects TRBV19 to TRBJ2-2; 16 positions agree with TRBD2. The CDR3: CASSIPGLAGGRTGELFF. The CDR3 bases are TGTGCCAGTAGTATCCCGGGACTAGCGGGAGGGCGTACCGGGGAGCTGTTTTTT.